This T cell receptor (beta chain) was profiled in a study of T cells and Merkel cell carcinoma outcomes (dated by TCRdb to 2019 to 2021). Looking at the study overall: The study looked at whether the tumor T-cell repertoire and T-cell density could predict clinical outcome in patients with Merkel cell carcinoma.

The samples were taken from patients with Merkel cell carcinoma. The study at large found these results: The combination of T-cell repertoire features and T-cell density was reported to predict clinical outcomes in patients with Merkel cell carcinoma.

Concerning this clone itself: No cognate antigen has been identified for it. No base quality values were provided; no much bigger clone lies one nucleotide off.

Library construction relied on the immunoSEQ multiplex PCR assay. Sourced from immuneACCESS, this table was stored by TCRdb with only in-frame sequences that have V and J called. A share of the clones is absent; for the studies checked, an unresolved V gene accounts for under half, and the remainder has no known explanation. The sample table holds around 3,000 clones, of which 60% to 80% were seen once. 15% to 20% of the sample is in the top ten clones. From the cysteine up to the phenylalanine, the CDR3 has a length of 15 residues. Only the CDR3 DNA is retained, 45 bases long and in frame from the first base. V is pruned by 7 bases and J by 8 bases, leaving 15 bases of the junction without a gene match. Sequences MNHEY (CDR1) and SVGAGI (CDR2) are obtained from the germline V gene.

Material: tumor tissue from Merkel cell carcinoma. This TCR was recovered from a human donor with Merkel cell carcinoma. The rearrangement combines TRBV6-5 with TRBJ2-5; TRBD2 fits 8 bases in the junction. The DNA reads TGTGCCAGCATCCCGGGGGGCGGGGGGACCCATACCCAGTACTTC. It codes for CASIPGGGGTHTQYF.